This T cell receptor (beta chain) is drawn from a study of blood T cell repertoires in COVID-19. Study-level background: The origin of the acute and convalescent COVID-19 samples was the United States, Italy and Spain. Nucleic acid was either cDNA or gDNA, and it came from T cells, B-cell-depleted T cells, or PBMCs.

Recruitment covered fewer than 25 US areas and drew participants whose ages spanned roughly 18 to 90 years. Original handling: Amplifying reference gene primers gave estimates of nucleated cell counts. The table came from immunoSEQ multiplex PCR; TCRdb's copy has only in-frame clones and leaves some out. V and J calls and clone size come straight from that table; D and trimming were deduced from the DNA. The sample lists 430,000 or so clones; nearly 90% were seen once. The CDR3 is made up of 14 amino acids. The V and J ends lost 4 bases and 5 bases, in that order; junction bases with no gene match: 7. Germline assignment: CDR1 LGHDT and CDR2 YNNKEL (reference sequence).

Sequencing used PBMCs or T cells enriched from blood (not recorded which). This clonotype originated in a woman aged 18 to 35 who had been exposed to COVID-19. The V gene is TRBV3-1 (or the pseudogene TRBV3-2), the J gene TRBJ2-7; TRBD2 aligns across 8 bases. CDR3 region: CASSRGGGRDEQYF. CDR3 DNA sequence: TGTGCCAGCAGCCGGGGCGGGGGGCGCGACGAGCAGTACTTC.